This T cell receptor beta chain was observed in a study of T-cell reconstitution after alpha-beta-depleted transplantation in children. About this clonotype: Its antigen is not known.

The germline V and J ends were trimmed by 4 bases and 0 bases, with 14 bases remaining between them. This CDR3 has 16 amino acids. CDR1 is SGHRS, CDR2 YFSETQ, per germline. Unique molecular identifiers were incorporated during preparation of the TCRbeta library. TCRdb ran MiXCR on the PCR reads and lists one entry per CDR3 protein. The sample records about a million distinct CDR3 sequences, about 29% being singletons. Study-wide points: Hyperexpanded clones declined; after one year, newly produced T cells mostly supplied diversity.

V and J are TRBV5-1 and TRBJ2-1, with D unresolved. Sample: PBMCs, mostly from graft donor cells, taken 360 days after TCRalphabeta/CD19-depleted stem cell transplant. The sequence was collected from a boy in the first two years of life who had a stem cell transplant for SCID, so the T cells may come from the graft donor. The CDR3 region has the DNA TGCGCCAGCAGCCGGTGGACCGTAAGCTCCTACAATGAGCAGTTCTTC. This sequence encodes CASSRWTVSSYNEQFF.